Sequencing of this TCR beta chain was carried out in a study of siplizumab effects on memory and regulatory T cells. Study-wide findings and caveats: The alloresponse seemed to draw substantially on naive T cells, which appeared more diverse than memory cells. An assignable phenotype, naive or memory, was missing from roughly 84-95% of proliferating CD4+ or CD8+ clones.

Worth noting for this clone: Antigen unknown.

Sequencing was performed with immunoSEQ multiplex PCR; in TCRdb, only in-frame clones are kept and a portion is missing. The repertoire has about 100,000 clones, about 91% of them found once; the top ten carry 0.14% to 0.15%. The receptor was derived from a human donor in good health. Sequencing was carried out using CD4+ T cells sorted from blood.

The DNA of the CDR3 is TGTGCCAGCAGCTTGGGGGGGGCCGAGTACAATGAGCAGTTCTTC. This codes for CASSLGGAEYNEQFF. The chain uses TRBV5-4 and TRBJ2-1; the D gene could be TRBD1 or TRBD2 (6 bases each). V lost 0 bases to trimming and J lost 4 bases, with 11 bases between them. Germline CDR1 and CDR2: SGHNT and YYREEE (reference sequence). This CDR3 has 15 amino acids.